This TCR beta chain comes out of a study of T cell repertoires in cytomegalovirus infection. Overall study context: Researchers turned to recently identified HLA-C-restricted CMV epitopes as well as well-studied HLA-B-restricted ones. From public TCR beta signatures came an indication of both CMV infection and matching HLA type. Regarding the study as a whole: Within the response measured ex vivo, HLA-C-restricted CMV-specific TCR beta clonotypes were dominant. There were carriers of CMV plus the relevant HLA, and cumulative public TCR beta family frequency identified them.

This CDR3 contains 17 residues. Germline-derived CDR1 and CDR2 are MGHRA and YSYEKL. As to this clonotype: Its matching antigen is unknown. At one boundary the junction diverges from the germline segment, which might be a read error.

TCRdb processed the reads anew with MiXCR; each CDR3 protein has one entry. The data show about 570,000 distinct CDR3 sequences, about 39% seen once. Source: cultured PBMCs, taken from culture after CMV antigen stimulation. The chain employs TRBV4-1 and TRBJ2-2, with 9 bases lining up with TRBD1. The receptor comes from a human donor in good health (CMV status not recorded). Some clones in this sample may be carry-over from other donors' samples. CDR3 nucleotides: TGTGCCAGCAGCCAAACGCTACAGGGGGCGGGCACCGGGGAGCTGTTTTTT. This codes for CASSQTLQGAGTGELFF.